Listed here are 29 T cell receptor beta chains from one sample, sequenced in a study of cytomegalovirus exposure and HLA in healthy donors. PCR involved 60 Vbeta and 13 Jbeta primers. The method was immunoSEQ multiplex PCR; TCRdb's version includes in-frame clones alone and lacks a portion of them. The table includes 100,000 to 150,000 clones, around 76% detected once. The source material was PBMCs. The receptors here all came from a woman in her fifties or sixties in good health and CMV-seropositive.

J is TRBJ2-7 and V is TRBV28, with 8 bases identical to TRBD1. V shed 6 bases and J 4 bases; nucleotides not matched to a gene: 8. The V gene's germline CDR1 is MDHEN and CDR2 SYDVKM. The CDR3 consists of 14 residues. DNA for the CDR3: TGTGCCAGCAGCGACAGGGGCGGGGAGTACGAGCAGTACTTC. Residues: CASSDRGGEYEQYF.

This rearrangement joins TRBV5-1 to TRBJ2-6; 7 bases fit TRBD1. J gave up 1 base and V 5 bases, and 12 bases lay outside the gene matches. The CDR3 has 18 amino acids. The germline gives CDR1 SGHRS, CDR2 YFSETQ. CDR3 region: CASRPPTGVTSGANVLTF. The CDR3 DNA reads as TGCGCCAGCAGGCCTCCCACAGGGGTAACATCTGGGGCCAACGTCCTGACTTTC.

The chain joins TRBV30 to TRBJ2-1, with TRBD2 matching over 8 bases. With 0 bases clipped from V and 9 bases from J, the junction kept 7 bases outside the gene matches. There are 14 residues in the CDR3. Germline V gives CDR1 GTSNPN, CDR2 SVGIG (reference sequence). This CDR3 is CAWSVGPGGVEQFF. DNA of the CDR3: TGTGCCTGGAGTGTTGGCCCCGGGGGGGTTGAGCAGTTCTTC.

The chain employs TRBV6-4 and TRBJ2-3; D gene uncertain. The CDR3 contains 15 residues. V was trimmed by 4 bases and J by 0 bases, leaving 11 bases between them. From germline, CDR1 is MRHNA and CDR2 SNTAGT. CDR3 region: CASSAHSGSTDTQYF. DNA for the CDR3: TGTGCCAGCAGTGCCCACTCGGGTAGCACAGATACGCAGTATTTT.

V usage is TRBV25-1 and J usage is TRBJ2-5; maybe TRBD1 (5 bases). The V gene's germline CDR1 is MGHDK and CDR2 SYGVNS. CDR3 length: 15 residues. Trimming removed 4 bases from V and 1 base from J, with 13 bases in between. CDR3 coding DNA: TGTGCCAGCAGTGTACGCAGGGTGGCCCAAGAGACCCAGTACTTC. Residues: CASSVRRVAQETQYF. Filled out from reference TRBV25-1 and TRBJ2-5, the complete variable domain reads EADIYQTPRYLVIGTGKKITLECSQTMGHDKMYWYQQDPGMELHLIHYSYGVNSTEKGDLSSESTVSRIRTEHFPLTLESARPSHTSQYLCASSVRRVAQETQYFGPGTRLLVL.

This chain joins TRBV5-1 and TRBJ1-1, with 9 bases lining up with TRBD1. CDR1 and CDR2 (germline): SGHRS, YFSETQ. The CDR3 loop spans 16 amino acids. V shed 5 bases, J shed 8 bases, and the junction held 16 bases outside the gene matches. CDR3: CASSRDPGQGKEEAFF. The CDR3 region has the DNA TGCGCCAGCAGTCGGGACCCGGGACAGGGAAAAGAGGAAGCTTTCTTT.

CDR3 in amino acids: CASSRDYQDTQYF. CDR3 bases: TGTGCCAGTAGTCGGGACTATCAAGATACGCAGTATTTT. This chain uses TRBV19 with TRBJ2-3, with 7 bases lining up with TRBD2. CDR1 is LNHDA, CDR2 SQIVND, per germline (reference sequence). V was clipped by 5 bases and J by 5 bases; unmatched bases: 4. The CDR3 is made up of 13 amino acids.

V usage is TRBV29-1 and J usage is TRBJ2-3; TRBD1 matches 7 bases. The CDR3 extends over 14 amino acids. CDR1 and CDR2 (germline): SQVTM, ANQGSEA. The ends lost 8 bases at V and 4 bases at J; junction bases unmatched: 12. The CDR3 region is CSIRQGGFADTQYF. CDR3 nucleotides: TGCAGCATAAGACAGGGTGGTTTTGCAGATACGCAGTATTTT.

The genes are TRBV7-9 and TRBJ2-3, with TRBD2 matching 11 bases. CDR1 and CDR2 (germline): SEHNR, FQNEAQ (reference sequence). The CDR3 is 15 residues long. The trim removed 7 bases at V and 0 bases at J, leaving 3 bases unmatched. In DNA form, the CDR3 reads TGTGCCAGCACGAGGACTAGCGGGAGCACAGATACGCAGTATTTT. This gives the protein CASTRTSGSTDTQYF.

This sequence joins TRBV30 and TRBJ1-5; 7 positions match TRBD1. Per germline, CDR1 GTSNPN and CDR2 SVGIG (reference sequence). The CDR3 extends over 13 amino acids. V gave up 7 bases and J gave up 7 bases; unmatched junction bases: 10. For the CDR3, the DNA is TGTGCCTTGGAGAGGGGGCGCGACCAGCCCCAGCATTTT. This translates into CALERGRDQPQHF. The whole variable domain, filled in from reference TRBV30 and TRBJ1-5, reads SQTIHQWPATLVQPVGSPLSLECTVEGTSNPNLYWYRQAAGRGLQLLFYSVGIGQISSEVPQNLSASRPQDRQFILSSKKLLLSDSGFYLCALERGRDQPQHFGDGTRLSIL.

About this clone itself: Other DNA sequences in this sample translate to the same CDR3. The V call is TRBV2, the J call TRBJ1-1; tentative D call: TRBD1 (6 bases). This CDR3 contains 14 residues. The V gene's germline CDR1 is SNHLY and CDR2 FYNNEI. V was trimmed by 8 bases and J by 1 base, leaving 14 bases between them. DNA for the CDR3: TGTGCCAGCGGAAACTTCAGGGGGAACACTGAAGCTTTCTTT. Translation gives CASGNFRGNTEAFF.

The chain's CDR3 is CAWSTGTLTGELFF. For the CDR3, the DNA is TGTGCCTGGAGTACCGGGACTCTCACCGGGGAGCTGTTTTTT. This sequence joins TRBV30 and TRBJ2-2; D is possibly TRBD2 (6 bases). The CDR3 extends over 14 amino acids. Per germline, CDR1 GTSNPN and CDR2 SVGIG (reference sequence). V dropped 2 bases and J dropped 4 bases, with 11 bases sitting between them.

This chain links TRBV5-1 with TRBJ2-1; TRBD1 aligns across 9 bases. CDR1 is SGHRS and CDR2 is YFSETQ in the germline V gene. J gave up 10 bases and V 3 bases, and 14 bases lay outside the gene matches. This CDR3 has 16 amino acids. CDR3 amino acids: CASSSRTGATRREQFF. For the CDR3, the DNA is TGCGCCAGCAGCTCCAGGACAGGGGCCACCCGCAGGGAGCAGTTCTTC.

The CDR3 region is CASSLGPYGGEQYF. The CDR3 DNA reads as TGTGCCAGCAGCCTCGGGCCGTATGGAGGCGAGCAGTACTTC. The chain uses TRBV5-8 and TRBJ2-7; D is perhaps TRBD2 (5 bases). The CDR3 runs to 14 residues. CDR1 is SGHTS and CDR2 is YDEGEE in the germline V gene. V was pared by 4 bases and J by 6 bases, with 17 bases between.

The chain joins TRBV20-1 to TRBJ1-2; D is uncertain. This CDR3 spans 11 amino acids. V shed 5 bases and J shed 6 bases, with 10 bases lying between them. Germline CDR1 DFQATT, CDR2 SNEGSKA (reference sequence). The CDR3 sequence is CSAYRGDGYTF. Here the CDR3 DNA reads TGCAGTGCTTACCGGGGAGATGGCTACACCTTC.

CDR3 DNA: TGTGCCAGCAGCGTAGGAAGAGTTGCCGGGGAGCTGTTTTTT. Its protein product is CASSVGRVAGELFF. The V and J genes are TRBV9 and TRBJ2-2; the D is unclear. Per germline, CDR1 SGDLS and CDR2 YYNGEE. The CDR3 spans 14 residues. Deletions cut 0 bases from V and 6 bases from J, with 9 bases between.

The V gene is TRBV28, the J gene TRBJ1-2; D uncertain. There are 13 residues in the CDR3. Germline loops: CDR1 MDHEN, CDR2 SYDVKM. V lost 4 bases and J lost 0, with 6 bases in between. CDR3 coding DNA: TGTGCCAGCAGTTACGGGACTAACTATGGCTACACCTTC. This gives the protein CASSYGTNYGYTF.

This chain joins TRBV5-1 and TRBJ1-1, with 8 bases that match TRBD1. The V gene end was trimmed by 2 bases and the J gene end by 5 bases; junction bases not matched to a gene: 20. The CDR3 spans 19 residues. From germline, CDR1 is SGHRS and CDR2 YFSETQ. The DNA for the CDR3 is TGCGCCAGCAGCTTCTCTCCGGGGGACAGGCCTATCACATTTACTGAAGCTTTCTTT. Translation gives CASSFSPGDRPITFTEAFF.

The chain links TRBV9 to TRBJ2-2; no definite D call. The germline V and J ends were trimmed by 0 bases and 1 base, with 7 bases remaining between them. This CDR3 contains 15 residues. Germline V lookup: CDR1 SGDLS, CDR2 YYNGEE. The DNA for the CDR3 is TGTGCCAGCAGCGTAGGACACTTGAACACCGGGGAGCTGTTTTTT. It codes for CASSVGHLNTGELFF.

A single count supports this clone. V usage is TRBV7-3 and J usage is TRBJ2-1; 14 nucleotides line up with TRBD2. The CDR3 runs to 18 residues. V shed 5 bases and J 3 bases; nucleotides not matched to a gene: 9. Germline lookup yields CDR1 SGHTA and CDR2 FQGTGA. CDR3 DNA sequence: TGTGCCAGCAGCCGCGGACTAGCGGGAGGAGGTAGCTACAATGAGCAGTTCTTC. This codes for CASSRGLAGGGSYNEQFF.

This clone occurred a few times. The junction departs from the called germline gene at one end, perhaps through a read error. This specimen includes other DNA sequences encoding the same CDR3. The chain links TRBV29-1 to TRBJ1-1; TRBD1 might be the D (6 bases). CDR1 is SQVTM and CDR2 is ANQGSEA in the germline V gene. The CDR3 loop spans 11 amino acids. CDR3 amino acids: CSVRGNAEAFF. Here the CDR3 DNA reads TGCAGCGTTAGGGGGAACGCTGAAGCTTTCTTT.

CDR3 coding DNA: TGCGCCAGCAGCTTATCAGGCCTGAACACTGAAGCTTTCTTT. It yields the protein CASSLSGLNTEAFF. This chain joins TRBV5-1 and TRBJ1-1; D unclear. Deletions cut 2 bases from V and 0 bases from J, with 8 bases between. Germline V CDR1 and CDR2: SGHRS, YFSETQ. The CDR3 runs 14 residues.

The V call is TRBV5-1, the J call TRBJ2-3; D possibly corresponds to TRBD2 (5 bases). Germline values: CDR1 SGHRS, CDR2 YFSETQ. V lost 5 bases and J 5 bases, leaving 12 bases between the germline ends. This CDR3 has 13 amino acids. The chain's CDR3 is CASSPGVEDTQYF. DNA of the CDR3: TGCGCCAGCAGTCCCGGGGTGGAAGATACGCAGTATTTT.

The chain combines TRBV19 with TRBJ2-7; D gene ambiguous. This CDR3 has 13 amino acids. Germline CDR1 reads LNHDA; CDR2 reads SQIVND (reference sequence). V was clipped by 0 bases and J by 3 bases, with 6 bases between them. This CDR3 reads CASSIDRGYEQYF. CDR3 in DNA: TGTGCCAGTAGTATAGATAGAGGCTACGAGCAGTACTTC.

J is TRBJ2-5 and V is TRBV15, with 13 nucleotides matching TRBD2. CDR1 is LNHNV and CDR2 is YYDKDF in the germline V gene (reference sequence). The CDR3 runs 17 residues. The V and J ends lost 3 bases and 5 bases, in that order; junction bases with no gene match: 9. The DNA of the CDR3 is TGTGCCACCAGCAGGTGGACTAGCGGGAGAATGGGGGAGACCCAGTACTTC. Protein product: CATSRWTSGRMGETQYF.

This clone was counted a single time. The chain is built from TRBV7-2 and TRBJ2-5; D is perhaps TRBD2 (5 bases). The V end was cut by 2 bases, the J end by 1 base, with 14 bases between. This CDR3 is 16 amino acids long. Germline CDR1 reads SGHTA; CDR2 reads FQGNSA. CDR3 sequence (DNA): TGTGCCAGCAGCTTATCCGTGGCGGGCCGCCAAGAGACCCAGTACTTC. Amino acid sequence: CASSLSVAGRQETQYF.

This chain connects TRBV7-2 to TRBJ2-1; D is perhaps TRBD2 (5 bases). Between the trimmed V and J ends, which lost 8 bases and 9 bases, there was a span of 11 bases. The germline V gene encodes CDR1 SGHTA and CDR2 FQGNSA. This CDR3 has 11 residues. The CDR3 protein is CASSPGTEQFF. The CDR3 DNA sequence: TGTGCCAGCTCCCCGGGAACTGAGCAGTTCTTC.

This clone was seen a few times. The chain recombines TRBV7-9 with TRBJ1-6; 10 bases map to TRBD1. CDR3 length: 19 residues. The trim removed 5 bases at V and 4 bases at J, leaving 14 bases unmatched. CDR1 SEHNR and CDR2 FQNEAQ come from the germline V gene (reference sequence). Here the CDR3 DNA reads TGTGCCAGCAGCCGGCCAGAGACAGGGGGCCCATTATATAATTCACCCCTCCACTTT. Translating gives CASSRPETGGPLYNSPLHF.

This chain joins TRBV5-6 and TRBJ2-7, with a tentative D call TRBD1 (6 bases). Per germline, CDR1 SGHDT and CDR2 YYEEEE. V lost 0 bases and J lost 4, with 17 bases in between. The CDR3 spans 16 residues. The CDR3 sequence: CASSLVGQGMRYEQYF. CDR3 DNA sequence: TGTGCCAGCAGCTTGGTTGGTCAGGGGATGCGGTACGAGCAGTACTTC.